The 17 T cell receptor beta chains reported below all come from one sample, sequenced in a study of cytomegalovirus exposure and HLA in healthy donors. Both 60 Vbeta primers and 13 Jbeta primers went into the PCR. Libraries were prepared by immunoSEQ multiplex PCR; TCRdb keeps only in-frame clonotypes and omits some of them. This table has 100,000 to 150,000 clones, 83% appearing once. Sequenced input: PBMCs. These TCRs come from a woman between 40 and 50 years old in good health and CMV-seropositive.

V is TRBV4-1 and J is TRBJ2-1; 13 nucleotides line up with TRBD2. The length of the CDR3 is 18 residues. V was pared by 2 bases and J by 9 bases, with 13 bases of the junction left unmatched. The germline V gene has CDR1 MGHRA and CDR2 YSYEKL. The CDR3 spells CASSQITTGTSGMVEQFF. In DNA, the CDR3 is TGCGCCAGCAGCCAAATCACAACCGGGACTAGCGGGATGGTTGAGCAGTTCTTC.

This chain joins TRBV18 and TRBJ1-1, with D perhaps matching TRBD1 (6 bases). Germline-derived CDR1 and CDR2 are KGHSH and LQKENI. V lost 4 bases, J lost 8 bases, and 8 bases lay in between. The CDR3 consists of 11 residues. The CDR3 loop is CASSRTDEAFF. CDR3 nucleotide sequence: TGTGCCAGCTCACGGACAGACGAAGCTTTCTTT.

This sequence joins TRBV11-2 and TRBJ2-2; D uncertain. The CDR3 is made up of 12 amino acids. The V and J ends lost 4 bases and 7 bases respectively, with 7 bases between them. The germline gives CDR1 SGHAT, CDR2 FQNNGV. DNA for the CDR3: TGTGCCAGCAGCTCAAAGAGCGGGGAGCTGTTTTTT. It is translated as CASSSKSGELFF.

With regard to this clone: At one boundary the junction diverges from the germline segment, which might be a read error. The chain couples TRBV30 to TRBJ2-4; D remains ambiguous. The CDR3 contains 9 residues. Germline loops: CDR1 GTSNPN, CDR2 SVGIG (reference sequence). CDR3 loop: CAWSPPLHF. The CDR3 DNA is TGTGCCTGGAGTCCCCCCCTACACTTC.

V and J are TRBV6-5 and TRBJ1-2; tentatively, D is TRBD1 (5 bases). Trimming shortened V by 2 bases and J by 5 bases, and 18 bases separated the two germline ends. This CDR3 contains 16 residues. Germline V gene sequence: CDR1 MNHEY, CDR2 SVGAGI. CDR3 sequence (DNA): TGTGCCAGCAGTTACAGCGGGGTTGGGACGGCTTATGGCTACACCTTC. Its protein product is CASSYSGVGTAYGYTF.

The DNA for the CDR3 is TGTGCCAGCAGCTTTTCTAGCGGGAGGGCCTACGAGCAGTACTTC. It specifies CASSFSSGRAYEQYF. The chain uses TRBV7-3 and TRBJ2-7; 12 nucleotides line up with TRBD2. The CDR3 totals 15 residues. CDR1 is SGHTA, CDR2 FQGTGA, per germline. After removal of 3 bases from V and 2 bases from J, the junction contained 2 bases not matched to a gene.

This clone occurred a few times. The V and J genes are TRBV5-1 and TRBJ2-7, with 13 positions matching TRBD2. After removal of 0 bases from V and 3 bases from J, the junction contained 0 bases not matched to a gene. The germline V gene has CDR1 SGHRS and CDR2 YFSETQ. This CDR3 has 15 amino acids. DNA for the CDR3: TGCGCCAGCAGCTTGGGGACTAGCGGGAGCTACGAGCAGTACTTC. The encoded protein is CASSLGTSGSYEQYF.

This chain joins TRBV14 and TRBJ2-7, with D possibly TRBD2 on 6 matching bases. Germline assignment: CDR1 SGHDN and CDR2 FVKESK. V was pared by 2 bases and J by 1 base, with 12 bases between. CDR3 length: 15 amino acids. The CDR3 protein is CASSQLATLSYEQYF. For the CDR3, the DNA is TGTGCCAGCAGCCAACTAGCGACGCTATCCTACGAGCAGTACTTC.

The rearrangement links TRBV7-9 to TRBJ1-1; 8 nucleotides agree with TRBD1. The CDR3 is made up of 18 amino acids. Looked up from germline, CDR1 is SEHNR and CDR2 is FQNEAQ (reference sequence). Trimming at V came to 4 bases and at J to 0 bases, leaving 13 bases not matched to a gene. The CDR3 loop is CASSYVLFRQGMNTEAFF. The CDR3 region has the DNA TGTGCCAGCAGCTACGTTTTATTCCGACAGGGGATGAACACTGAAGCTTTCTTT.

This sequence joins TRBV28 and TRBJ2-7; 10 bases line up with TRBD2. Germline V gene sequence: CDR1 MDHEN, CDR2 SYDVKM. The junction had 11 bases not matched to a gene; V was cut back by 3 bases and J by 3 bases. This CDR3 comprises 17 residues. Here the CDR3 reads CASSFHRASGRNYEQYF. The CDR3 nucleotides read TGTGCCAGCAGTTTTCACCGGGCTAGCGGGAGAAACTACGAGCAGTACTTC.

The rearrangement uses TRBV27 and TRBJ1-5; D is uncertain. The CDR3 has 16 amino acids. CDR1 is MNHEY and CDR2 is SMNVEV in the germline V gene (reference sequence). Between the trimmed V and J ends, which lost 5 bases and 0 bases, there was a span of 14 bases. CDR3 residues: CASSPYLQNSNQPQHF. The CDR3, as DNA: TGTGCCAGCAGTCCCTACTTACAGAATAGCAATCAGCCCCAGCATTTT.

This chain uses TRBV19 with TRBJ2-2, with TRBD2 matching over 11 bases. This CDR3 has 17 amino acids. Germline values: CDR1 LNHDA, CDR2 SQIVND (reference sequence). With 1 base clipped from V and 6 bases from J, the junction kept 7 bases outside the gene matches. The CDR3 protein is CASSIVLAGGHPGELFF. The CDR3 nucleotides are TGTGCCAGTAGTATAGTCTTAGCGGGAGGGCATCCCGGGGAGCTGTTTTTT.

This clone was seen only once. CDR3 residues: CASSTDPGHLIVEQYF. The CDR3, as DNA: TGCGCCAGCAGCACCGACCCGGGACACCTTATAGTCGAGCAGTACTTC. The chain carries TRBV5-1 and TRBJ2-5; a possible D gene is TRBD1 (6 bases). Matching the DNA end better, TRBJ2-7 makes the J call doubtful. CDR3 size: 16 residues. The germline V gene has CDR1 SGHRS and CDR2 YFSETQ.

CDR3 in amino acids: CASARVSHYGYTF. CDR3 coding DNA: TGTGCCAGCGCGAGGGTGAGTCACTATGGCTACACCTTC. The gene calls are TRBV28 and TRBJ1-2, with no clear D. Germline V CDR1 and CDR2: MDHEN, SYDVKM. The length of the CDR3 is 13 residues. V gave up 8 bases and J gave up 3 bases, with 13 bases separating them.

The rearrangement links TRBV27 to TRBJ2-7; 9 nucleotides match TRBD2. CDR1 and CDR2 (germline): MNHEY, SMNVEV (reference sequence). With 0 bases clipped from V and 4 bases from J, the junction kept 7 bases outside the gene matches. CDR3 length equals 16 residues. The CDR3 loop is CASSLSSTSGYYEQYF. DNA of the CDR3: TGTGCCAGCAGTTTATCGAGCACTAGCGGGTATTACGAGCAGTACTTC.

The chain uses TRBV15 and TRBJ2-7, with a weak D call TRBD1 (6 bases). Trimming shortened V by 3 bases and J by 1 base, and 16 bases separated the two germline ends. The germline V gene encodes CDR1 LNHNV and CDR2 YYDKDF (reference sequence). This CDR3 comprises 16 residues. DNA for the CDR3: TGTGCCACCAGCAGGGTACAGGGATTGGGTTCCTACGAGCAGTACTTC. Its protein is CATSRVQGLGSYEQYF. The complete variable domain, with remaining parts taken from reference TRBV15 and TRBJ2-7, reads DAMVIQNPRYQVTQFGKPVTLSCSQTLNHNVMYWYQQKSSQAPKLLFHYYDKDFNNEADTPDNFQSRRPNTSFCFLDIRSPGLGDTAMYLCATSRVQGLGSYEQYFGPGTRLTVT.

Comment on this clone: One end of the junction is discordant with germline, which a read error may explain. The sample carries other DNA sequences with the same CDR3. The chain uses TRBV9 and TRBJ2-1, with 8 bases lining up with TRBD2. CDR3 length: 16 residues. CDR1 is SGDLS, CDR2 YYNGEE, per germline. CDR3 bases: TGTGCTAGCAGCGCGCACCCTAGCGGGTTTTACAATGAGCAGTTCTTC. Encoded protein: CASSAHPSGFYNEQFF.